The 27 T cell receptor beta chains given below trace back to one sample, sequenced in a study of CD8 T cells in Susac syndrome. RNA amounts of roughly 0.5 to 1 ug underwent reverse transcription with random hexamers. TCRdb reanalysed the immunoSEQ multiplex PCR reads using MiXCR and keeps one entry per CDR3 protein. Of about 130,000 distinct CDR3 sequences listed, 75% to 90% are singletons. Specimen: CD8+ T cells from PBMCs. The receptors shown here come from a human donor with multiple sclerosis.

DNA for the CDR3: TGCGCCAGCAGCCCCAAGCGGGGGGAAAACAATGAGCAGTTCTTC. Its protein product is CASSPKRGENNEQFF. V is TRBV4-1 and J is TRBJ2-1; 9 bases align to TRBD2. The CDR3 loop spans 15 amino acids. Looked up from germline, CDR1 is MGHRA and CDR2 is YSYEKL. Losses at the gene ends were 4 bases for V and 5 bases for J; bases not matched to a gene: 6.

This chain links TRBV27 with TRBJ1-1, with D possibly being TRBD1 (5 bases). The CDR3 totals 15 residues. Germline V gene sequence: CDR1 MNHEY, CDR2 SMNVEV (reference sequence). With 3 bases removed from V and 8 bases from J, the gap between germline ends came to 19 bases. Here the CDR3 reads CASSLDSPRYREAFF. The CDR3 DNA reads TGTGCCAGCAGTTTGGATAGCCCCAGGTACAGGGAAGCTTTCTTT.

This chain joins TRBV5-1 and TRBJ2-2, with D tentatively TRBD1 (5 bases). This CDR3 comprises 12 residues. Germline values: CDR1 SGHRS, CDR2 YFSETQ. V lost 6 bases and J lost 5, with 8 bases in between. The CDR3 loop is CASIDRTGELFF. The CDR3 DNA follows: TGCGCCAGCATTGACAGAACCGGGGAGCTGTTTTTT.

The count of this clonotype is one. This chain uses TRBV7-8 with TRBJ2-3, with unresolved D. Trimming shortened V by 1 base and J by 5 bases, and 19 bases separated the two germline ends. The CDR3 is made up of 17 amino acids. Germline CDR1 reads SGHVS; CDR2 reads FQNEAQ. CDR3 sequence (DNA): TGTGCCAGCAGCTTAGAGGGAACGGGTCCTTGGGGAGATACGCAGTATTTT. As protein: CASSLEGTGPWGDTQYF.

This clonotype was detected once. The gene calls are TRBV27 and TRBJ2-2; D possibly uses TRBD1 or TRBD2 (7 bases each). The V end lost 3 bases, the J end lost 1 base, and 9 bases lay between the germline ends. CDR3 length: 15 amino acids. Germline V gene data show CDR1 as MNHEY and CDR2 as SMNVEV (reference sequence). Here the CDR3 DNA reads TGTGCCAGCAGTTTCAGGGGGGGGAACACCGGGGAGCTGTTTTTT. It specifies CASSFRGGNTGELFF.

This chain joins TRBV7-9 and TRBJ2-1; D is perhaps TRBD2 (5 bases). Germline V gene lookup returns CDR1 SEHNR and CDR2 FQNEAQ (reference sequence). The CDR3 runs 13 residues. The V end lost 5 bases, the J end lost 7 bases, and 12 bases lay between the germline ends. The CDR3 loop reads CASSQAGFNEQFF. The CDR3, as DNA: TGTGCCAGCAGCCAGGCGGGTTTTAATGAGCAGTTCTTC.

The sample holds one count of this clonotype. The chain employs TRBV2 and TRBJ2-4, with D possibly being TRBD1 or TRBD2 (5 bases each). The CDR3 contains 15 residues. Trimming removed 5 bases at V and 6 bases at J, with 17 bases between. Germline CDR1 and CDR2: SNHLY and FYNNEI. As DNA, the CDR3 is TGTGCCAGCAGTTACCGGGACCCACCAGGAAACATTCAGTACTTC. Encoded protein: CASSYRDPPGNIQYF.

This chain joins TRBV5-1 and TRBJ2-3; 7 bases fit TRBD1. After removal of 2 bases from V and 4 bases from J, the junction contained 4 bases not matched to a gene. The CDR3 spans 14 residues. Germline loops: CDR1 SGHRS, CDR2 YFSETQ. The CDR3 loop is CASSFEGAADTQYF. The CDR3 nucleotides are TGCGCCAGCAGCTTCGAGGGGGCTGCAGATACGCAGTATTTT.

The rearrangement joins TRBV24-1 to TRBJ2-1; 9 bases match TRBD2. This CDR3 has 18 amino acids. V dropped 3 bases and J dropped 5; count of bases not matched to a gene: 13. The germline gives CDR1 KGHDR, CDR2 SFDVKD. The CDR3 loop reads CATSDGLAGEYLDNEQFF. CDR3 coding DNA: TGTGCCACCAGTGATGGGTTAGCGGGAGAGTACCTTGACAATGAGCAGTTCTTC.

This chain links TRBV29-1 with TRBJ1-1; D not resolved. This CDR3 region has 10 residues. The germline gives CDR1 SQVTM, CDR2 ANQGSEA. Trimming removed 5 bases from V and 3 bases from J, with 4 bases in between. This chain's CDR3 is CSVQDTEAFF. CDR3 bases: TGCAGCGTTCAGGACACTGAAGCTTTCTTT.

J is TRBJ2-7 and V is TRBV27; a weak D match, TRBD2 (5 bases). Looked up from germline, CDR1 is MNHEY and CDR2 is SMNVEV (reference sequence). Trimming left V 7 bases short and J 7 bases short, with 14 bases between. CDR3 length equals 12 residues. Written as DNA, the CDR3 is TGTGCCAGCACTGGCCCCGGGGTAGAGCAGTACGTC. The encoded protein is CASTGPGVEQYV.

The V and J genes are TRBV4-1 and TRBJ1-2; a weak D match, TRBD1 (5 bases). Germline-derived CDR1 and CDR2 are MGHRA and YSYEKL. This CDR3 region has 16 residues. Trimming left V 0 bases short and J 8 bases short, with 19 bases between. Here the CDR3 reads CASSQDLSTVLRGYTF. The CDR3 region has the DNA TGCGCCAGCAGCCAAGATCTGTCGACAGTACTGCGCGGCTACACCTTC.

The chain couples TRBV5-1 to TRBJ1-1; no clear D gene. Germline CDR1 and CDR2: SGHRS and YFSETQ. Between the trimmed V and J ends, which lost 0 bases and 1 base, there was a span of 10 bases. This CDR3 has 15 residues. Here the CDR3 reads CASSLALETNTEAFF. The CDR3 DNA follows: TGCGCCAGCAGCTTGGCCCTCGAAACGAACACTGAAGCTTTCTTT. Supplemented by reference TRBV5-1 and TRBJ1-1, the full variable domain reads KAGVTQTPRYLIKTRGQQVTLSCSPISGHRSVSWYQQTPGQGLQFLFEYFSETQRNKGNFPGRFSGRQFSNSRSEMNVSTLELGDSALYLCASSLALETNTEAFFGQGTRLTVV.

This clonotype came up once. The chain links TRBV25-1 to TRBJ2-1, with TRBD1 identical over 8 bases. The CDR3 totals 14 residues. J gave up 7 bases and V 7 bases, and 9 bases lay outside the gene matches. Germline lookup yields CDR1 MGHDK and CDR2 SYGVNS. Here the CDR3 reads CASTDRELTNEQFF. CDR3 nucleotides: TGTGCCAGCACGGACAGGGAATTAACTAATGAGCAGTTCTTC.

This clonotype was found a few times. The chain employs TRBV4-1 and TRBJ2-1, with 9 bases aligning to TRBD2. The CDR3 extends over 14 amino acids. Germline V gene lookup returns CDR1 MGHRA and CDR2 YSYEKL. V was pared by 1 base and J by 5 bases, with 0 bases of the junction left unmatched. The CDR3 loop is CASSQGLADNEQFF. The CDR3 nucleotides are TGCGCCAGCAGCCAAGGACTAGCGGACAATGAGCAGTTCTTC.

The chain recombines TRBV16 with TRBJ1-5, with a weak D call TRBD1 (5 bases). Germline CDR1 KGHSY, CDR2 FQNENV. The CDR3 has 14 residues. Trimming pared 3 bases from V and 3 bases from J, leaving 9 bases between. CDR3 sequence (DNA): TGTGCCAGCAGCCACCCGGGACTCAATCAGCCCCAGCATTTT. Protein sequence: CASSHPGLNQPQHF.

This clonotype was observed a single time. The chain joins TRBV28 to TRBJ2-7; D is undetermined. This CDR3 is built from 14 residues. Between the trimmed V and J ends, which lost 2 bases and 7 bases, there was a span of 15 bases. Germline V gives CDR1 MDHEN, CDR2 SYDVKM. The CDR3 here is CASSLVGGTVEQYF. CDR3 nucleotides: TGTGCCAGCAGTTTAGTAGGCGGAACGGTTGAGCAGTACTTC. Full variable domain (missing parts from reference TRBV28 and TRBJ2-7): DVKVTQSSRYLVKRTGEKVFLECVQDMDHENMFWYRQDPGLGLRLIYFSYDVKMKEKGDIPEGYSVSREKKERFSLILESASTNQTSMYLCASSLVGGTVEQYFGPGTRLTVT.

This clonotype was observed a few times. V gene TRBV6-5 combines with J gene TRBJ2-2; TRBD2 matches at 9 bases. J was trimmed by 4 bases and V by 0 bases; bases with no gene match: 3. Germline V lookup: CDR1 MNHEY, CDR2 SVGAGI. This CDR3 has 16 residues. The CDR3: CASSYSAGGSTGELFF. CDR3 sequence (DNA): TGTGCCAGCAGTTACTCGGCGGGAGGGAGCACCGGGGAGCTGTTTTTT.

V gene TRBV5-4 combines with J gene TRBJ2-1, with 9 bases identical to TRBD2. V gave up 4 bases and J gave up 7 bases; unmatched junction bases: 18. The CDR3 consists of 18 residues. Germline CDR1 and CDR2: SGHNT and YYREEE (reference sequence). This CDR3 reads CASSNGTSRARWWNEQFF. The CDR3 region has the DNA TGTGCCAGCAGCAACGGGACTAGCAGAGCCCGGTGGTGGAATGAGCAGTTCTTC.

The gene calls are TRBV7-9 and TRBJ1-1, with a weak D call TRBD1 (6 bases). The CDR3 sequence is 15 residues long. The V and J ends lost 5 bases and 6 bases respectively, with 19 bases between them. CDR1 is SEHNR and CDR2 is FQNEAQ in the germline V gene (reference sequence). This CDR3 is CASSTSGAPDPEAFF. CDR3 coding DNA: TGTGCCAGCAGCACCTCAGGGGCCCCAGACCCTGAAGCTTTCTTT.

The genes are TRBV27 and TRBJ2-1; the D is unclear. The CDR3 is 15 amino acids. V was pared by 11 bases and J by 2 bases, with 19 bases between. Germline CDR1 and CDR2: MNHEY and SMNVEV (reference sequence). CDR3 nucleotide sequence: TGTGCCGCCGCCCTGAGTGTGGGCCCCTACAATGAGCAGTTCTTC. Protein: CAAALSVGPYNEQFF.

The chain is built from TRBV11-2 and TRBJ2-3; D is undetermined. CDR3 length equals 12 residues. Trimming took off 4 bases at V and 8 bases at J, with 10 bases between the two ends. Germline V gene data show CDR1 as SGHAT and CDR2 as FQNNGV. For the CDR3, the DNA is TGTGCCAGCAGCTCCCCCGACCCTACGCAGTATTTT. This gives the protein CASSSPDPTQYF.

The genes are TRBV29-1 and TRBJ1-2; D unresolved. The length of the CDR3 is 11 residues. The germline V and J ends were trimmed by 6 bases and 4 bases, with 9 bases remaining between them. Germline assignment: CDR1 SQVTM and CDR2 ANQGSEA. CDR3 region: CSVAMGYGYTF. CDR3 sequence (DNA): TGCAGCGTCGCCATGGGCTATGGCTACACCTTC.

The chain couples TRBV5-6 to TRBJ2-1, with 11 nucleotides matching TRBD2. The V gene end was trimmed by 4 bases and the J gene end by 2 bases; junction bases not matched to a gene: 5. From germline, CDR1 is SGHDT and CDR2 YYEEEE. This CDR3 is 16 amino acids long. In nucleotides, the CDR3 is TGTGCCAGCAGCCTACTAGCGGGAGTCCCCTACAATGAGCAGTTCTTC. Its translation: CASSLLAGVPYNEQFF.

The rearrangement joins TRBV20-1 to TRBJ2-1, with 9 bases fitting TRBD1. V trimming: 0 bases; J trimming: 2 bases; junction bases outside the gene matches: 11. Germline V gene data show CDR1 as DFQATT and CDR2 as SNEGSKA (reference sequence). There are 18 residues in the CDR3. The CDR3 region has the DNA TGCAGTGCTAGAGATGACTCGGGGGACAGGGCCCCCTACAATGAGCAGTTCTTC. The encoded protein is CSARDDSGDRAPYNEQFF.

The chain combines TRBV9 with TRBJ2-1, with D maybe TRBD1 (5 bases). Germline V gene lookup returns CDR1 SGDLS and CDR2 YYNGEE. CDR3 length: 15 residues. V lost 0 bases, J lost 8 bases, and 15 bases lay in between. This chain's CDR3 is CASSVEVGPLDEQFF. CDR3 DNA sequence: TGTGCCAGCAGCGTAGAGGTGGGGCCTCTCGATGAGCAGTTCTTC.

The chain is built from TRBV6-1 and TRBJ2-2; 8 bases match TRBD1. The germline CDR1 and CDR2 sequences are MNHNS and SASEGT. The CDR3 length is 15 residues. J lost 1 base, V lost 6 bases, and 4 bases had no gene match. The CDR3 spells CASRTGTGNTGELFF. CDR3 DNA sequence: TGTGCCAGCAGAACCGGGACAGGGAACACCGGGGAGCTGTTTTTT.